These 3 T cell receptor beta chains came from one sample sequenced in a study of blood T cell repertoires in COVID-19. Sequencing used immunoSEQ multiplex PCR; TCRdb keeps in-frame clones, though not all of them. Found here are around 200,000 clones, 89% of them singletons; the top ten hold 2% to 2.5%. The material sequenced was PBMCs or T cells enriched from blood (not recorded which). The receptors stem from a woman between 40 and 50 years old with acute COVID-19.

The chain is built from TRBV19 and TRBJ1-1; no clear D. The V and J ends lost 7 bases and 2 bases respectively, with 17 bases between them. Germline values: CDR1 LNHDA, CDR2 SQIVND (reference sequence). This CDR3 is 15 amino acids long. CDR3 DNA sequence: TGTGCCAGTACCGGGTCGGCGGTCCCTAACACTGAAGCTTTCTTT. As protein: CASTGSAVPNTEAFF. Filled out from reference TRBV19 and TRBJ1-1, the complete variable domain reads DGGITQSPKYLFRKEGQNVTLSCEQNLNHDAMYWYRQDPGQGLRLIYYSQIVNDFQKGDIAEGYSVSREKKESFPLTVTSAQKNPTAFYLCASTGSAVPNTEAFFGQGTRLTVV.

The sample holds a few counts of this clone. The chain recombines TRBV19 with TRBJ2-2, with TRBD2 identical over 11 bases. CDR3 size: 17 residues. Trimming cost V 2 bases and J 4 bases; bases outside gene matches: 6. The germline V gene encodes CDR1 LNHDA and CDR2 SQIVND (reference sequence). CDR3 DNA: TGTGCCAGTAGTATACTAGCGGGGGGCCACCTCACCGGGGAGCTGTTTTTT. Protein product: CASSILAGGHLTGELFF.

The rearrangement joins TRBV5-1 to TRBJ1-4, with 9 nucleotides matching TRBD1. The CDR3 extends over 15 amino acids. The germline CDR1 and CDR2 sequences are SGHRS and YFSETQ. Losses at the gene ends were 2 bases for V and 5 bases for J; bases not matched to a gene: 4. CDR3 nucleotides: TGCGCCAGCAGCTTTCTCACAGGGGGCAATGAAAAACTGTTTTTT. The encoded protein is CASSFLTGGNEKLFF.